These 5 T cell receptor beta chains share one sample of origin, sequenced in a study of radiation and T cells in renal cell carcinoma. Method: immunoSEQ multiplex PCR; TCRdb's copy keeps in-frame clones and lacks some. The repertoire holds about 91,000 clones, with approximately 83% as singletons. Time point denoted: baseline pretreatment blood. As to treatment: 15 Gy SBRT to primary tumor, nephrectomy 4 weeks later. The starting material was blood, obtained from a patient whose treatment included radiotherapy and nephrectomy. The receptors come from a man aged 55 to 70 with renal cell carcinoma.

This CDR3 is CASSPTEGKLFF. In nucleotides, the CDR3 is TGTGCCAGCTCACCCACAGAGGGAAAACTGTTTTTT. V gene TRBV18 combines with J gene TRBJ1-4; the D is unclear. This CDR3 spans 12 amino acids. Trimming took off 3 bases at V and 10 bases at J, with 9 bases between the two ends. Germline assignment: CDR1 KGHSH and CDR2 LQKENI.

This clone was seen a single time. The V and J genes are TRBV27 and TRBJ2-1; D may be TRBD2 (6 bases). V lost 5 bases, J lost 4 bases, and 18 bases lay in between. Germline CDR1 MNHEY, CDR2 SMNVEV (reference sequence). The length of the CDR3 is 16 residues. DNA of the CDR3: TGTGCCAGCAGTCCCCGACTAGTGGGTACGTACAATGAGCAGTTCTTC. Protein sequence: CASSPRLVGTYNEQFF.

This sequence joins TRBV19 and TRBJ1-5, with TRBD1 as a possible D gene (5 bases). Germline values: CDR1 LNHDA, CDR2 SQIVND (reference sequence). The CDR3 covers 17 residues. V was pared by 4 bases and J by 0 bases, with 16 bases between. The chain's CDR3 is CASSTQTGGYSNQPQHF. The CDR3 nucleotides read TGTGCCAGTAGTACTCAAACGGGGGGATATAGCAATCAGCCCCAGCATTTT.

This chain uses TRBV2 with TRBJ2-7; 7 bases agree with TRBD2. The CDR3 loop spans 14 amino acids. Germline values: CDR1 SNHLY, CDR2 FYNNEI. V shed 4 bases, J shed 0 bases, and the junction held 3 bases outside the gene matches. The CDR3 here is CASSVTSASYEQYF. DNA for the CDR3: TGTGCCAGCAGTGTAACTAGCGCCTCCTACGAGCAGTACTTC.

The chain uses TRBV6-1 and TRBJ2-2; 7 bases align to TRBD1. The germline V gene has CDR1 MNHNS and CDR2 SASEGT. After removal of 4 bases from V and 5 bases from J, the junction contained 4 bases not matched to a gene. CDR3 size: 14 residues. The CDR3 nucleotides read TGTGCCAGCAGTGGGGACAGCCTAACCGGGGAGCTGTTTTTT. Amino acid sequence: CASSGDSLTGELFF.